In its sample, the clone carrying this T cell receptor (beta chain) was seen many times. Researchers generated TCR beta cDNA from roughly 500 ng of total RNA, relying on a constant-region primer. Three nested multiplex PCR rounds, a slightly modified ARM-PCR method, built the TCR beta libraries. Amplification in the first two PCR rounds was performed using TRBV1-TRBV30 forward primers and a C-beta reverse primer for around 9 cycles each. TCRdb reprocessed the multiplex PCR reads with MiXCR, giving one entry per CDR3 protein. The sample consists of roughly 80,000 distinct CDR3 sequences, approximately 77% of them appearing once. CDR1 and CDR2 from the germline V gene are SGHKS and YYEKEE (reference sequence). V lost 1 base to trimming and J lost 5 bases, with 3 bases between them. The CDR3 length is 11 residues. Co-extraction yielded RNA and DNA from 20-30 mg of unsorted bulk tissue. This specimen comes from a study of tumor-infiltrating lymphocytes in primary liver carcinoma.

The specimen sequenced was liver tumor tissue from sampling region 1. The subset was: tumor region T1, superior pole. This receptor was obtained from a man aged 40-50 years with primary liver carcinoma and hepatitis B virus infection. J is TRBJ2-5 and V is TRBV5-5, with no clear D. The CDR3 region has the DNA TGTGCCAGCAGCTTGTTGGAGACCCAGTACTTC. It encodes CASSLLETQYF.